This TCR beta chain was sequenced for a study of beta chain features in type 1 diabetes. Study observations and caveats: Type 1 diabetes patients had moderately but significantly shorter TCRB CDR3s in all four CD4+ subsets.

Concerning this clone: Its specificity is not known.

Of the isolated RNA, all was reverse transcribed, and so the sequenced material was expressed TCRB transcripts. Repertoires were generated with immunoSEQ multiplex PCR, while TCRdb's copy carries only in-frame clones and drops some. The sample consists of hundreds of thousands of clones, approximately 11% of them appearing once. There are 15 residues in the CDR3. After removal of 4 bases from V and 3 bases from J, the junction contained 4 bases not matched to a gene. From germline, CDR1 is SGDLS and CDR2 YYNGEE. V gene TRBV9 combines with J gene TRBJ2-6, with 7 bases aligning to TRBD1. The clonotype comes from a man younger than 40 with type 1 diabetes. What was sequenced was naive CD4+ T cells from blood. CDR3 amino acids: CASSPQGSGANVLTF. In DNA form, the CDR3 reads TGTGCCAGCAGCCCACAGGGGAGTGGGGCCAACGTCCTGACTTTC.